The TCR beta chain under discussion was sequenced for a study of post-analysis software for immune sequencing data. Study information: Disease trajectories encompassed relapsing-remitting, secondary progressive and progressive-relapsing multiple sclerosis. General study points: Those samples that were prepared in the same batch co-clustered strongly by F measure. Higher frequency in patients than in controls was seen for roughly five TRBV segments, with TRBV5-6, TRBV5-1 and TRBV20-1 among them. Controls showed significantly higher normalized Chao1 diversity than did multiple sclerosis patients.

Note on this clonotype: Its antigen is as yet unknown.

Sequencing libraries made from TCR beta cDNA carried unique molecular identifiers. Researchers reported roughly 0.5 million cDNA molecules coming from about 0.98 to 11 million T cells. TCRdb passed the PCR reads through MiXCR, listing each CDR3 protein once. The repertoire holds hundreds of thousands of distinct CDR3 sequences, with over 45% as singletons. V lost 1 base and J 5 bases, leaving 9 bases between the germline ends. Germline lookup yields CDR1 LGHNA and CDR2 YNFKEQ. This CDR3 is 14 amino acids long. The TCR originated in a girl under 10 years old with multiple sclerosis. The sample comprised blood. This chain links TRBV4-2 with TRBJ1-5; D gene unclear. CDR3: CASSQGTADQPQHF. The DNA for the CDR3 is TGTGCCAGCAGCCAAGGGACCGCGGATCAGCCCCAGCATTTT.